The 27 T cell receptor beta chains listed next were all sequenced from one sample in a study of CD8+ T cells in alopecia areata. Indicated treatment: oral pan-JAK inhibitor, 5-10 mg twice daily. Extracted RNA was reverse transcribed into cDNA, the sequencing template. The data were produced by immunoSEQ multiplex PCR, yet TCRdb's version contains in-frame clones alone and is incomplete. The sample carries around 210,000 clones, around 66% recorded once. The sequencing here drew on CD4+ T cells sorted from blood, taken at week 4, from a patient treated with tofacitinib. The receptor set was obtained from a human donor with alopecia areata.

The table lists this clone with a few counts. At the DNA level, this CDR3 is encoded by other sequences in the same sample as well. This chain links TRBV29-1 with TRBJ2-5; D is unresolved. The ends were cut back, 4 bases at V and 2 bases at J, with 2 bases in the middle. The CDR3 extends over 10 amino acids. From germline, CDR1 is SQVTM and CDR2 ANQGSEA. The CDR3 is CSVAQETQYF. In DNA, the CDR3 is TGCAGCGTTGCTCAAGAGACCCAGTACTTC.

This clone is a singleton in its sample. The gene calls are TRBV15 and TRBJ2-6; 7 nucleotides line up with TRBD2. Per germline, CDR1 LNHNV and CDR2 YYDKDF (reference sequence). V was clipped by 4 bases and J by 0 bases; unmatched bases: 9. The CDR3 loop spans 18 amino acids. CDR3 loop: CATSKERGLFSGANVLTF. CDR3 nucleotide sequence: TGTGCCACCAGCAAAGAGCGGGGCCTATTCTCTGGGGCCAACGTCCTGACTTTC.

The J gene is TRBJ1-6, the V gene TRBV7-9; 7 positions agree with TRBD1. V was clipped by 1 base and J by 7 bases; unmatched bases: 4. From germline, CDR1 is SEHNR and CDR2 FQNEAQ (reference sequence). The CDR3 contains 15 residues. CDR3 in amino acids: CASSLVTGRNSPLHF. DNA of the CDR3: TGTGCCAGCAGCTTAGTGACAGGGAGAAATTCACCCCTCCACTTT.

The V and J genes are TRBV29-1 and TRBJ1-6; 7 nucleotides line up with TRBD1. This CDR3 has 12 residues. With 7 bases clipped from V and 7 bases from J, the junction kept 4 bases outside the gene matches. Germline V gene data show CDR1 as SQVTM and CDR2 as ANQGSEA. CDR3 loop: CSARDSNSPLHF. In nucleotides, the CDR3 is TGCAGCGCTCGGGACAGCAATTCACCCCTCCACTTT.

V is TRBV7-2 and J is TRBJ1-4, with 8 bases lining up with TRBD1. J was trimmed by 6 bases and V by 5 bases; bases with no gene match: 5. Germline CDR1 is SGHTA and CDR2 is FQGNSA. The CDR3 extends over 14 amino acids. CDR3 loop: CASSRDRRYEKLFF. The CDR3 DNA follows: TGTGCCAGCAGCAGGGACAGGAGATATGAAAAACTGTTTTTT.

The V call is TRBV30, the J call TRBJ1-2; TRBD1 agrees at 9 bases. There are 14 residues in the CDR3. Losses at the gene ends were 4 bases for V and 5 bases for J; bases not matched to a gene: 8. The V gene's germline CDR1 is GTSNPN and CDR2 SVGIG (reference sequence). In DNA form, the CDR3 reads TGTGCCTGGACCACAGGGGGCGGTTGGTATGGCTACACCTTC. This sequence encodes CAWTTGGGWYGYTF.

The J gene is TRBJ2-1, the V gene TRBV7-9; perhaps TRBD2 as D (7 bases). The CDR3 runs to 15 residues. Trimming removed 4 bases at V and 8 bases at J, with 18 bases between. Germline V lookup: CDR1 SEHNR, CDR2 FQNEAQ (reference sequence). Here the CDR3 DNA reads TGTGCCAGCAGCTACGAACCGGGGGGCCGGGATGAGCAGTTCTTC. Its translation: CASSYEPGGRDEQFF.

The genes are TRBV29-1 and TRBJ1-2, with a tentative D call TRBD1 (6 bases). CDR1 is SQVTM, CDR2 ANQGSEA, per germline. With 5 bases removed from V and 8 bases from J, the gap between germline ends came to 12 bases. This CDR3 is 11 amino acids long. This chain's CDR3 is CSVLSGDGYTF. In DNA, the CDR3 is TGCAGCGTTTTGTCAGGGGACGGCTACACCTTC.

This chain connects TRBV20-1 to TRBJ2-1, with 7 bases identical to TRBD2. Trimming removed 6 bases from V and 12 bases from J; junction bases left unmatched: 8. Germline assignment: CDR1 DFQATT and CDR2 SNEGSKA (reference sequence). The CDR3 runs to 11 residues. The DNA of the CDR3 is TGCAGTGCCAGGGACTATCCTGGGCAGTTCTTC. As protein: CSARDYPGQFF.

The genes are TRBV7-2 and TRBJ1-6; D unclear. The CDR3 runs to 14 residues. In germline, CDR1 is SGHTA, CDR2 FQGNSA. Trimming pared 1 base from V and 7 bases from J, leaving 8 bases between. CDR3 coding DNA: TGTGCCAGCAGCTTAGGGCAGCACAATTCACCCCTCCACTTT. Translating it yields CASSLGQHNSPLHF.

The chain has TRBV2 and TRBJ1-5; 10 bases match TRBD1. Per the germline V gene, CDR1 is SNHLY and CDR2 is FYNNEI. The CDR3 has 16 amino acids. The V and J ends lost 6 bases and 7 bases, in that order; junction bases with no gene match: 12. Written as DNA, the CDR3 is TGTGCCAGCAGCCCCTGGGGACAGGGGTTGGGACAGCCCCAGCATTTT. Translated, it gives CASSPWGQGLGQPQHF.

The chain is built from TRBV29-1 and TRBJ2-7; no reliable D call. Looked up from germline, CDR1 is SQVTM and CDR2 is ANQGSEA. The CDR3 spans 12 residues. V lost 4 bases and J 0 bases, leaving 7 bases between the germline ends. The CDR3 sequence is CSVASNSYEQYF. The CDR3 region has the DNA TGCAGCGTTGCCAGTAACTCCTACGAGCAGTACTTC.

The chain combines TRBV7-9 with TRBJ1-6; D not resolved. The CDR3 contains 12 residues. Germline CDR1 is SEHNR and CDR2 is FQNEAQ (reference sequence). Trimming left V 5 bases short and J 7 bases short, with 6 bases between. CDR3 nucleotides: TGTGCCAGCAGCGGATCCAATTCACCCCTCCACTTT. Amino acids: CASSGSNSPLHF.

The CDR3 loop reads CASSVDRGRTGETQYF. CDR3 sequence (DNA): TGTGCCAGTAGTGTCGACAGGGGTCGGACCGGTGAGACCCAGTACTTC. V and J are TRBV19 and TRBJ2-5; TRBD1 matches at 8 bases. The CDR3 has 16 residues. J lost 5 bases, V lost 5 bases, and 13 bases had no gene match. Germline V lookup: CDR1 LNHDA, CDR2 SQIVND (reference sequence).

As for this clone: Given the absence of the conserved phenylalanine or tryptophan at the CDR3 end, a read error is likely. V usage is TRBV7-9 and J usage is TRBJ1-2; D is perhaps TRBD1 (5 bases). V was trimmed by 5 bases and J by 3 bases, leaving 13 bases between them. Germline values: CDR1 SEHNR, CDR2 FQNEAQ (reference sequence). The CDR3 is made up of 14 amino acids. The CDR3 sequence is CASSGGSEYYGYTS. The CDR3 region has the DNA TGTGCCAGCAGCGGGGGTTCGGAGTACTATGGCTACACCTCC.

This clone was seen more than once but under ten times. CDR3 bases: TGTGCCACCAGCAGAGATATAGCCGGGGAGCTGTTTTTT. Residues: CATSRDIAGELFF. This chain joins TRBV15 and TRBJ2-2; D uncertain. Trimming shortened V by 0 bases and J by 6 bases, and 5 bases separated the two germline ends. The CDR3 contains 13 residues. Germline V gene lookup returns CDR1 LNHNV and CDR2 YYDKDF (reference sequence).

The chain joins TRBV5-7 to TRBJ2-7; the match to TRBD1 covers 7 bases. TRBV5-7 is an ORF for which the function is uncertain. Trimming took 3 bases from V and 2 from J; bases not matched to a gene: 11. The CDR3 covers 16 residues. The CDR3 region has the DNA TGTGCCAGCAGCTGGTCCGACGGACAGGACACCTACGAGCAGTACTTC. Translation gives CASSWSDGQDTYEQYF.

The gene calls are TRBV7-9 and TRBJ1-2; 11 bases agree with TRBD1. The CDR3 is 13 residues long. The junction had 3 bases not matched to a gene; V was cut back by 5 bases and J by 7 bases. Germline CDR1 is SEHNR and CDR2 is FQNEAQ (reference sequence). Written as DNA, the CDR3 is TGTGCCAGCAGCGGGACAGGGGGATTTGGCTACACCTTC. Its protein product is CASSGTGGFGYTF.

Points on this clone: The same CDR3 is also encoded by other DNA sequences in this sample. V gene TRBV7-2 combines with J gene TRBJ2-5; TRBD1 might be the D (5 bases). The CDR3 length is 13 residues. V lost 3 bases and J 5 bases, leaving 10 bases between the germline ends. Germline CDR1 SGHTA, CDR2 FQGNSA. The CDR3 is CASSFQGRETQYF. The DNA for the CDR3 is TGTGCCAGCAGCTTTCAGGGCCGGGAGACCCAGTACTTC. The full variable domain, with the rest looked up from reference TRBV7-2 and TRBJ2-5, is GAGVSQSPSNKVTEKGKDVELRCDPISGHTALYWYRQSLGQGLEFLIYFQGNSAPDKSGLPSDRFSAERTGGSVSTLTIQRTQQEDSAVYLCASSFQGRETQYFGPGTRLLVL.

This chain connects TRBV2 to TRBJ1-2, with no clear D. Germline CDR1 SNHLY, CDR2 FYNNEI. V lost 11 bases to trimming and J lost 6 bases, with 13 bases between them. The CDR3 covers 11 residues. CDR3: CAGLRGHGYTF. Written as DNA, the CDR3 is TGTGCCGGACTGAGAGGGCATGGCTACACCTTC.

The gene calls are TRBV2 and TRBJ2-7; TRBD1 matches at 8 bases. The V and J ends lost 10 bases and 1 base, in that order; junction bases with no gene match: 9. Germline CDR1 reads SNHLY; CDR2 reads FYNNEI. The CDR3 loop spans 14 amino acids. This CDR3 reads CATTTRTGSYEQYF. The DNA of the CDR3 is TGTGCCACCACCACCCGGACAGGGTCCTACGAGCAGTACTTC.

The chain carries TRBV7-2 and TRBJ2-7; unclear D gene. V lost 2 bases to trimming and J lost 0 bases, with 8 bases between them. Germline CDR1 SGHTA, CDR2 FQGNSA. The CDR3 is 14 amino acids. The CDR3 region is CASSLRLASYEQYF. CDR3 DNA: TGTGCCAGCAGCTTAAGACTCGCCTCCTACGAGCAGTACTTC.

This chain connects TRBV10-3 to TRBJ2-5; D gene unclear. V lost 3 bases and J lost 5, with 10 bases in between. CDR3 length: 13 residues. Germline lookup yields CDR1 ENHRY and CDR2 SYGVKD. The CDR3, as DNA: TGTGCCATCAGTGAAGCCAGGTGGGAGACCCAGTACTTC. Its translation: CAISEARWETQYF.

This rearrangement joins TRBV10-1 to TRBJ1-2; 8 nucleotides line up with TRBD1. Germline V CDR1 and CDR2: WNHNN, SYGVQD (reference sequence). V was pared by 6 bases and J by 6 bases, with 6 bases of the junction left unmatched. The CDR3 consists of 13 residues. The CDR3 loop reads CASSPTGEDGYTF. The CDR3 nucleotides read TGCGCCAGCAGCCCGACAGGGGAGGATGGCTACACCTTC.

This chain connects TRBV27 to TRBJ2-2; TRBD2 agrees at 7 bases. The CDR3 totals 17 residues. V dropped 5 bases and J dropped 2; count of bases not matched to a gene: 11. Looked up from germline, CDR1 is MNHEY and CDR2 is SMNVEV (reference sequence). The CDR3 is CASSTIPGLTNTGELFF. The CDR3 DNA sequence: TGTGCCAGCAGTACTATACCGGGACTAACAAACACCGGGGAGCTGTTTTTT.

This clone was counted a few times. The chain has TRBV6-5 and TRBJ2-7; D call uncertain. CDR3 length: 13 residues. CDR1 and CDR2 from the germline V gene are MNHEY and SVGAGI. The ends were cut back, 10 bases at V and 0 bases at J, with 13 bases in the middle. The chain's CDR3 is CATTPTSSYEQYF. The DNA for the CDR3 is TGTGCCACGACCCCCACCAGCTCCTACGAGCAGTACTTC.

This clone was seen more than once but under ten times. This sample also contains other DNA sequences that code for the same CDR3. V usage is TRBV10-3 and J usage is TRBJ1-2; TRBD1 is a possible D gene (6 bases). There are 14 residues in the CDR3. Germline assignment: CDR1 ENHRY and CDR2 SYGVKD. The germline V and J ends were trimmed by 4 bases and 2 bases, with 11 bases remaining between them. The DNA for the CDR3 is TGTGCCATCAGTGCAGGGGAAGCGAACTATGGCTACACCTTC. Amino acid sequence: CAISAGEANYGYTF.